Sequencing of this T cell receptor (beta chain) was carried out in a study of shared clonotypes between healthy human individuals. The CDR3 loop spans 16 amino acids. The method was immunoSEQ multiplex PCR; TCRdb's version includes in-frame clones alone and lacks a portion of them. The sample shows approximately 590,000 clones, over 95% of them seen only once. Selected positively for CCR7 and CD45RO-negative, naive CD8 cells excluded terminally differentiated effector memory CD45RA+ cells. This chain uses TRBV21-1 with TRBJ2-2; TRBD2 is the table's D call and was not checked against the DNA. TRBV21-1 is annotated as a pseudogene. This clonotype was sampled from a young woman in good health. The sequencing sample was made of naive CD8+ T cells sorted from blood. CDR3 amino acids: CASSKERGSHTGELFF. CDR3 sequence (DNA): TGTGCCAGCAGCAAAGAACGCGGGAGTCATACCGGGGAGCTGTTTTTT.